This T cell receptor (beta chain) was retrieved from a study of cytomegalovirus exposure and HLA in healthy donors. There were likely unrecorded immune exposures, though donors were nominally healthy when sampled. It was with 60 Vbeta and 13 Jbeta primers that the PCR ran. Clones were sequenced by immunoSEQ multiplex PCR, and TCRdb holds only the in-frame ones, with some missing. With around 210,000 clones in the sample, the ten largest clones hold about 1%. Input material: PBMCs. The origin of this receptor is a girl aged 2-10 years in good health and CMV-seropositive.

The CDR3 is CASSLGTGGGEKLFF. Here the CDR3 DNA reads TGTGCCAGCAGCTTGGGGACAGGGGGCGGTGAAAAACTGTTTTTT. The genes are TRBV5-6 and TRBJ1-4; 11 nucleotides match TRBD1. V was clipped by 0 bases and J by 7 bases; unmatched bases: 2. Germline V gene data show CDR1 as SGHDT and CDR2 as YYEEEE. The CDR3 runs to 15 residues. The variable domain in full, completed from reference TRBV5-6 and TRBJ1-4, reads DAGVTQSPTHLIKTRGQQVTLRCSPKSGHDTVSWYQQALGQGPQFIFQYYEEEERQRGNFPDRFSGHQFPNYSSELNVNALLLGDSALYLCASSLGTGGGEKLFFGSGTQLSVL.